This paragraph reports one T cell receptor beta chain. The data originate from a study of radiation and T cells in renal cell carcinoma. The data were produced by immunoSEQ multiplex PCR, yet TCRdb's version contains in-frame clones alone and is incomplete. Of about 150,000 clones listed, 70% to 90% were seen once; the top ten hold less than 20%. Time point here: blood 4 weeks post-SBRT, at nephrectomy. Treatment noted: 15 Gy SBRT to primary tumor, nephrectomy 4 weeks later. Germline lookup yields CDR1 SGHRS and CDR2 YFSETQ. The V end lost 5 bases, the J end lost 0 bases, and 16 bases lay between the germline ends. This CDR3 contains 16 residues.

This chain connects TRBV5-1 to TRBJ2-3; TRBD2 is a possible D gene (6 bases). The sequence was obtained from a woman in her fifties or sixties with renal cell carcinoma. This sample comprised blood, obtained from a patient whose treatment included radiotherapy and nephrectomy. CDR3 loop: CASRLNFGTSTDTQYF. CDR3 nucleotides: TGCGCCAGCAGGCTCAATTTCGGGACTAGCACAGATACGCAGTATTTT.